The next 14 T cell receptor beta chains were all read from a single sample in a study of T cell changes during pregnancy in multiple sclerosis. Sequencing used immunoSEQ multiplex PCR; TCRdb keeps in-frame clones, though not all of them. The table records more than 35,000 clones, about 90% of them present only once. The sample was CD4+ T cells from peripheral blood mononuclear cells, taken in the third trimester of pregnancy. The receptors come from a female donor with multiple sclerosis, enrolled in a pregnancy study.

This clone occurred once. The rearrangement joins TRBV2 to TRBJ1-4; 8 bases are a match to TRBD1. CDR1 is SNHLY, CDR2 FYNNEI, per germline. The CDR3 consists of 16 residues. V shed 5 bases, J shed 11 bases, and the junction held 16 bases outside the gene matches. CDR3: CASSPSPQGAGGKLFF. CDR3 DNA: TGTGCCAGCAGTCCTAGCCCGCAGGGGGCGGGAGGGAAACTGTTTTTT.

This chain connects TRBV5-5 to TRBJ1-5; 9 nucleotides match TRBD1. CDR1 and CDR2 from the germline V gene are SGHKS and YYEKEE (reference sequence). The CDR3 extends over 14 amino acids. V gave up 1 base and J gave up 5 bases; unmatched junction bases: 1. CDR3 loop: CASSLRTGDQPQHF. The CDR3 coding sequence is TGTGCCAGCAGCTTGAGGACAGGGGATCAGCCCCAGCATTTT.

By its share, this clone is medium-sized (0.01 to 0.1%). This sequence joins TRBV5-4 and TRBJ2-3; a possible D gene is TRBD1 (6 bases). Germline assignment: CDR1 SGHNT and CDR2 YYREEE (reference sequence). The CDR3 is 16 residues long. V shed 4 bases and J shed 6 bases, with 21 bases lying between them. CDR3 region: CASSPAGGSLGDTQYF. The CDR3 DNA reads as TGTGCCAGCAGCCCTGCTGGGGGCAGCCTCGGGGATACGCAGTATTTT.

The DNA of the CDR3 is TGTGCCAGCAGTTTACAAACAGGGGGTAAGGGCTACACCTTC. It yields the protein CASSLQTGGKGYTF. This chain uses TRBV28 with TRBJ1-2; 8 bases map to TRBD1. This CDR3 contains 14 residues. The germline CDR1 and CDR2 sequences are MDHEN and SYDVKM. V dropped 2 bases and J dropped 8; count of bases not matched to a gene: 7.

The chain recombines TRBV5-1 with TRBJ2-5; 10 bases map to TRBD2. V trimming: 5 bases; J trimming: 9 bases; junction bases outside the gene matches: 13. The CDR3 totals 15 residues. Germline values: CDR1 SGHRS, CDR2 YFSETQ. The CDR3 DNA reads TGCGCCAGCAGTCTCACTAGCGGGACGGGACAGGCCCAGTACTTC. Its protein is CASSLTSGTGQAQYF.

The chain links TRBV30 to TRBJ2-3; TRBD1 is a possible D gene (6 bases). CDR3 length equals 15 residues. V lost 1 base, J lost 7 bases, and 18 bases lay in between. Germline values: CDR1 GTSNPN, CDR2 SVGIG (reference sequence). CDR3 in amino acids: CAWSATGKKGNTQYF. In DNA form, the CDR3 reads TGTGCCTGGAGTGCTACAGGGAAAAAGGGAAATACGCAGTATTTT.

This clone was seen a single time. This chain uses TRBV6-1 with TRBJ1-5, with D perhaps TRBD1 (5 bases). The CDR3 extends over 15 amino acids. V gave up 5 bases and J gave up 2 bases, with 13 bases separating them. Germline-derived CDR1 and CDR2 are MNHNS and SASEGT. DNA for the CDR3: TGTGCCAGCAGTCACGACAGTGGGGGCAATCAGCCCCAGCATTTT. It is translated as CASSHDSGGNQPQHF.

The V gene is TRBV6-6, the J gene TRBJ1-5; D unclear. V was trimmed by 7 bases and J by 1 base, leaving 17 bases between them. CDR3 size: 16 residues. Germline lookup yields CDR1 MNHNY and CDR2 SVGAGI (reference sequence). This chain's CDR3 is CASTAVWQTSNQPQHF. The CDR3 coding sequence is TGTGCCAGCACCGCGGTATGGCAGACCAGCAATCAGCCCCAGCATTTT.

The CDR3: CASSVGSTSGRIETQYF. In DNA form, the CDR3 reads TGTGCCAGCAGCGTAGGCTCGACTAGCGGGAGGATAGAGACCCAGTACTTC. The rearrangement links TRBV9 to TRBJ2-5; 13 bases align to TRBD2. This CDR3 is built from 17 residues. Germline V gene data show CDR1 as SGDLS and CDR2 as YYNGEE. V lost 0 bases and J lost 4; bases outside the gene matches: 6. Full variable domain (rest looked up from reference TRBV9 and TRBJ2-5): DSGVTQTPKHLITATGQRVTLRCSPRSGDLSVYWYQQSLDQGLQFLIQYYNGEERAKGNILERFSAQQFPDLHSELNLSSLELGDSALYFCASSVGSTSGRIETQYFGPGTRLLVL.

The chain is built from TRBV6-6 and TRBJ2-5; D is unclear. Trimming cost V 0 bases and J 0 bases, with 11 bases left between them. Germline CDR1 and CDR2: MNHNY and SVGAGI (reference sequence). This CDR3 comprises 16 residues. CDR3 in DNA: TGTGCCAGCAGTTACTCGGGCAGAGAAGACCAAGAGACCCAGTACTTC. Its protein product is CASSYSGREDQETQYF.

The rearrangement links TRBV5-1 to TRBJ1-4; 10 bases are shared with TRBD1. Germline V gene data show CDR1 as SGHRS and CDR2 as YFSETQ. V was clipped by 4 bases and J by 7 bases; unmatched bases: 10. The CDR3 is made up of 16 amino acids. This chain's CDR3 is CASSPPSGTGVEKLFF. CDR3 coding DNA: TGCGCCAGCAGCCCGCCATCCGGGACAGGGGTTGAAAAACTGTTTTTT.

This clone was counted only a few times. The V gene is TRBV30, the J gene TRBJ1-5; 10 nucleotides line up with TRBD1. Germline V lookup: CDR1 GTSNPN, CDR2 SVGIG (reference sequence). The CDR3 totals 16 residues. V dropped 3 bases and J dropped 0; count of bases not matched to a gene: 5. This CDR3 is CAWRATGGSSNQPQHF. The CDR3 bases are TGTGCCTGGAGGGCGACAGGGGGCTCTAGCAATCAGCCCCAGCATTTT.

This clone was picked up one time. A junction boundary mismatches the germline segment, possibly from a read error. The V call is TRBV6-5, the J call TRBJ2-5, with TRBD2 identical over 14 bases. Germline V gene data show CDR1 as MNHEY and CDR2 as SVGAGI. The CDR3 runs to 13 residues. The CDR3 nucleotides are TGTGCCAGCAGAGGGACTAGCGGGGGCAGCCTCCACTTC. Amino acids: CASRGTSGGSLHF.

The CDR3 loop reads CASSLVAGVSETQYF. As DNA, the CDR3 is TGTGCCAGCAGCTTAGTAGCGGGAGTTTCGGAGACCCAGTACTTC. The genes are TRBV7-6 and TRBJ2-5; TRBD2 matches at 9 bases. J lost 5 bases, V lost 1 base, and 5 bases had no gene match. The CDR3 extends over 15 amino acids. Per the germline V gene, CDR1 is SGHVS and CDR2 is FNYEAQ.